These T cell receptor beta chains were read from a single sample in a study of shared clonotypes between healthy human individuals. Some clones are missing from TCRdb's copy, which holds only in-frame ones; the method was immunoSEQ multiplex PCR. The sample holds around 560,000 clones; roughly 95% are singletons and the top ten take over 0.1%. The sample was naive CD8+ T cells sorted from blood. These receptors originate from a woman in her 30s in good health. Both conserved end residues are part of each CDR3. A D gene is named only where the DNA matches it firmly. Not every row has a clone size; where given, it reads once, few, many or a size class.

v_gene	j_gene	abundance	d_gene	CDR3aa
TRBV27	TRBJ2-1	-	TRBD2	CASSFPRGRAITPGDEQFF
TRBV7-8	TRBJ2-2	-	TRBD1	CASSLAGTVLRRGGELFF
TRBV28	TRBJ2-1	-	-	CASSKTGPLTIYNEQFF
TRBV5-4	TRBJ1-3	-	TRBD1	CASSQDPTGGTDTIYF
TRBV10-1	TRBJ2-7	once	TRBD1	CASSGTGGSGEQYF
TRBV19	TRBJ1-5	-	-	CASAILASGNQPQHF
TRBV27	TRBJ2-1	-	TRBD2	CASTPGGPSYNEQFF
TRBV27	TRBJ2-3	-	TRBD2	CASSSRGEGTDTQYF
TRBV5-5	TRBJ1-5	-	-	CASSLGTSQPQHF
TRBV20-1	TRBJ2-7	-	-	CSVRRYEQYF
TRBV10-3	TRBJ1-3	-	-	CAISDLPLGARNTIYF
TRBV23-1	TRBJ2-1	-	TRBD2	CASSRLADSSYNEQFF
TRBV7-9	TRBJ2-5	once	-	CASSLSEQETQYF
TRBV27	TRBJ2-7	-	-	CASSFNRGKGPGVYEQYF
TRBV7-2	TRBJ2-7	-	TRBD1	CASSLWTGDEQYF
TRBV5-6	TRBJ1-1	-	-	CASSQGRANTEAFF
TRBV10-1	TRBJ2-3	-	-	CASSVTGADTQYF
TRBV13	TRBJ2-7	-	-	CASSLSAGNYEQYF
TRBV12-1	TRBJ1-4	-	-	CASSSGQGDGEKLFF
TRBV13	TRBJ1-1	-	-	CASTYREAVAEAFF
TRBV28	TRBJ2-7	-	-	CASSPTPMNYEQYF
TRBV7-9	TRBJ2-7	-	TRBD2	CASSLEPGGYEQYF
TRBV27	TRBJ2-5	-	-	CASSFGDGRETQYF
TRBV2	TRBJ2-7	-	TRBD2	CATQGGTRSYEQYF
TRBV9	TRBJ2-1	-	TRBD2	CASSVASGASGRAATYNEQFF
TRBV23-1	TRBJ2-7	-	TRBD1	CASRLDGGQETSVLDEQYF
TRBV19	TRBJ2-7	-	TRBD1	CASSFTGGYEQYF
TRBV7-9	TRBJ2-7	-	TRBD2	CASSLGLAGGWYEQYF
TRBV4-1	TRBJ2-7	-	-	CASSQDRGILGYEQYF
TRBV28	TRBJ2-7	-	TRBD2	CASSFTSEAYEQYF
TRBV4-1	TRBJ2-5	once	-	CASSQEWGQETQYF
TRBV27	TRBJ1-4	-	-	CASTGGSGKLFF
TRBV5-4	TRBJ1-2	-	-	CASSLLSGDYGYTF
TRBV27	TRBJ2-4	-	TRBD2	CASSGGLAGDKNIQYF
TRBV5-1	TRBJ2-1	-	TRBD2	CASRPSGYYNEQFF
TRBV19	TRBJ2-7	-	TRBD2	CASSVTSGETYEQYF
TRBV7-9	TRBJ2-3	-	TRBD2	CASSPAGVVQDTQYF
TRBV4-2	TRBJ1-2	once	-	CASSQDSTGYYGYTF
TRBV2	TRBJ2-7	-	TRBD1	CASSAGTGRPSYEQYF
TRBV9	TRBJ1-5	-	-	CASSEGQPNQPQHF
TRBV9	TRBJ2-3	-	-	CASDGGASSTDTQYF